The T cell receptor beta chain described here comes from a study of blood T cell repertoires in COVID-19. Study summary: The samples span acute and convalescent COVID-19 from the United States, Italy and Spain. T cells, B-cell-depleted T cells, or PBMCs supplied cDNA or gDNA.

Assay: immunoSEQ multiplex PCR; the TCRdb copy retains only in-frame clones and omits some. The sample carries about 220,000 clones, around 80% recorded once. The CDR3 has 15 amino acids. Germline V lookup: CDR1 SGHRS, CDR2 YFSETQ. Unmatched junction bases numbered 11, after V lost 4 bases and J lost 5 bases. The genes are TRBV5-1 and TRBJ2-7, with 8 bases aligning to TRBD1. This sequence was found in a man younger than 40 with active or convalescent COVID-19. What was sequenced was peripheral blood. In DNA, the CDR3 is TGCGCCAGCAGCACCTGGACAGGGATAAGCAACGAGCAGTACTTC. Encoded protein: CASSTWTGISNEQYF.